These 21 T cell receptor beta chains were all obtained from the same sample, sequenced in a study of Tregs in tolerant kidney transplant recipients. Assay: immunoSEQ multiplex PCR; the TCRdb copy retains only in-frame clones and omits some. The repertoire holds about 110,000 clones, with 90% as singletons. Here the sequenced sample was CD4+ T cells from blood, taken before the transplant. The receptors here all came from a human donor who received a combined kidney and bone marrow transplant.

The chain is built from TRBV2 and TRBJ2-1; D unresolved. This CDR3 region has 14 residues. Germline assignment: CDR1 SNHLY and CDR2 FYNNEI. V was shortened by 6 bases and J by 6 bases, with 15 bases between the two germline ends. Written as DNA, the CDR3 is TGTGCCAGCAGGCCGGGTGGCCTGTCCAATGAGCAGTTCTTC. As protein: CASRPGGLSNEQFF.

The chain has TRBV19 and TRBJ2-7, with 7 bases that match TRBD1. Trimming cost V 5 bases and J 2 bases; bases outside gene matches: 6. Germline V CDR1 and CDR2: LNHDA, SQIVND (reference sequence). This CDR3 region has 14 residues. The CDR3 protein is CASSPGTAAYEQYF. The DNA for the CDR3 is TGTGCCAGTAGTCCAGGGACAGCAGCCTACGAGCAGTACTTC.

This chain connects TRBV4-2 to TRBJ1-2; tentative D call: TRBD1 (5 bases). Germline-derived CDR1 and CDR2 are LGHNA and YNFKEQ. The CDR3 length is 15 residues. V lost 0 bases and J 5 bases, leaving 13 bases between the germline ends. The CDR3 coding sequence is TGTGCCAGCAGCCAAGAACTGAGCGGGGGTTATGGCTACACCTTC. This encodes CASSQELSGGYGYTF.

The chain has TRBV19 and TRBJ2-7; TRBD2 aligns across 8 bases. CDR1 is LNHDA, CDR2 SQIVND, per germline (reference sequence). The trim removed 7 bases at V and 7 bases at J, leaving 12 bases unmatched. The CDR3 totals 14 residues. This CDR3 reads CASKAGVAGLEQYF. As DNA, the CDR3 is TGTGCCAGTAAAGCGGGAGTGGCGGGTTTGGAGCAGTACTTC.

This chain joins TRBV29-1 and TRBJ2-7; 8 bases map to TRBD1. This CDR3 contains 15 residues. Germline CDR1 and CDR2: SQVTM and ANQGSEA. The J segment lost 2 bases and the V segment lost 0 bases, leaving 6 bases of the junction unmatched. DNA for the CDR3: TGCAGCGTTGAAGAAGGGCCAGGGGGCACCTACGAGCAGTACTTC. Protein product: CSVEEGPGGTYEQYF.

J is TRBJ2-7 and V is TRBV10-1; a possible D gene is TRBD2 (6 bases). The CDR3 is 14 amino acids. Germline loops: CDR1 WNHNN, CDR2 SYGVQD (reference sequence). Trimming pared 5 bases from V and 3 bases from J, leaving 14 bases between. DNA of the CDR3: TGCGCCAGCAGTCCCGGGGGTTTCTACTACGAGCAGTACTTC. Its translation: CASSPGGFYYEQYF.

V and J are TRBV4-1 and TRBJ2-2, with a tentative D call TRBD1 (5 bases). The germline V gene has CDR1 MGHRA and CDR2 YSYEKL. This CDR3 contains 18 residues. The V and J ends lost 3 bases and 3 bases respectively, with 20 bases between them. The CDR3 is CASSHNRMSKGHTGELFF. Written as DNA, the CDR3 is TGCGCCAGCAGCCATAATCGCATGTCGAAGGGGCACACCGGGGAGCTGTTTTTT.

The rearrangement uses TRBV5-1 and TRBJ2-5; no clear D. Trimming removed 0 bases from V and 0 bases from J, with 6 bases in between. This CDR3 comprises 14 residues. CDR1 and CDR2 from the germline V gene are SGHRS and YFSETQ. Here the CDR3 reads CASSLVFNQETQYF. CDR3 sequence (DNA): TGCGCCAGCAGCTTGGTTTTCAACCAAGAGACCCAGTACTTC.

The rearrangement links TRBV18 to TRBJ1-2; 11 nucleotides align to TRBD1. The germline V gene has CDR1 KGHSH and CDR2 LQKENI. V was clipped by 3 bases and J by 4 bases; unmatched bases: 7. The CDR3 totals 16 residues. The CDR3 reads CASSPLSGTGGYGYTF. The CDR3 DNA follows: TGTGCCAGCTCACCGTTGTCCGGGACAGGGGGCTATGGCTACACCTTC.

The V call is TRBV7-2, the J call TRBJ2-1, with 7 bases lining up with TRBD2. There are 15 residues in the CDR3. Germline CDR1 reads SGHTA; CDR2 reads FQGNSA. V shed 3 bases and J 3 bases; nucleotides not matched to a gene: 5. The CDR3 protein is CASSFRTSDYNEQFF. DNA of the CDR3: TGTGCCAGCAGCTTCAGGACTAGTGACTACAATGAGCAGTTCTTC.

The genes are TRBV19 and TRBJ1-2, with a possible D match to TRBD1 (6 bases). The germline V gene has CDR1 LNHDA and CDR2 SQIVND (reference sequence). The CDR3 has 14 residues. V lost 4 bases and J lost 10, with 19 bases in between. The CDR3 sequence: CASSTIGGEKDYTF. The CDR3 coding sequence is TGTGCCAGTAGTACCATAGGGGGGGAAAAGGACTACACCTTC. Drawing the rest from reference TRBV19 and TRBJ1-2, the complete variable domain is DGGITQSPKYLFRKEGQNVTLSCEQNLNHDAMYWYRQDPGQGLRLIYYSQIVNDFQKGDIAEGYSVSREKKESFPLTVTSAQKNPTAFYLCASSTIGGEKDYTFGSGTRLTVV.

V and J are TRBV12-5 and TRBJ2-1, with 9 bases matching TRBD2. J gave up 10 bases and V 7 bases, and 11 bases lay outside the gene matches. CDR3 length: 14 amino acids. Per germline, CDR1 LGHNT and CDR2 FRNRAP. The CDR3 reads CASEASGEVREQFF. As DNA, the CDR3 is TGTGCTAGTGAAGCTAGCGGGGAAGTAAGGGAGCAGTTCTTC.

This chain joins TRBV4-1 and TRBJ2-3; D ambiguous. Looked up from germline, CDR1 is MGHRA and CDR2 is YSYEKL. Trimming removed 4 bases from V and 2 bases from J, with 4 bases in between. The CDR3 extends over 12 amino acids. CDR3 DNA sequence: TGCGCCAGCAGCCCCAACACAGATACGCAGTATTTT. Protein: CASSPNTDTQYF.

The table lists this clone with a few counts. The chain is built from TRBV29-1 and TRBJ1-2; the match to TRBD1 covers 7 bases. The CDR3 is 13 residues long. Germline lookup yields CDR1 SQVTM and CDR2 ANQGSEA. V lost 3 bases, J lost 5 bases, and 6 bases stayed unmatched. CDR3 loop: CSVDGSGGYGYTF. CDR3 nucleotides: TGCAGCGTTGACGGGTCAGGGGGGTATGGCTACACCTTC.

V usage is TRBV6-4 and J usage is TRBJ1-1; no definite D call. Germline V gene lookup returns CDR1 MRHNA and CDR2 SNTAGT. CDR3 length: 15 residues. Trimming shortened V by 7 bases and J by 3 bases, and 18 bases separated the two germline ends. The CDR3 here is CASIKRRRPHTEAFF. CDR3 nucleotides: TGTGCCAGCATTAAAAGGAGACGGCCACACACTGAAGCTTTCTTT.

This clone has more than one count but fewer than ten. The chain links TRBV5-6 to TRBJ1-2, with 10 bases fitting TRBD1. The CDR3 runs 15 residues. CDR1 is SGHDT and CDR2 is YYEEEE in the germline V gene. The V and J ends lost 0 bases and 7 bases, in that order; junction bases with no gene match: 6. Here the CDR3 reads CASSLEDRGTAGYTF. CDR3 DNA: TGTGCCAGCAGCTTGGAGGACAGGGGGACGGCTGGCTACACCTTC.

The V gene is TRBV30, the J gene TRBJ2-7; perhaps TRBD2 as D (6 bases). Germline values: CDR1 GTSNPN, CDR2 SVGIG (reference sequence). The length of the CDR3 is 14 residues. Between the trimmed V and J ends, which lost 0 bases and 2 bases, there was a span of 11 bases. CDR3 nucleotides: TGTGCCTGGAGTGTAACGGGACTCCCCTACGAGCAGTACTTC. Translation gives CAWSVTGLPYEQYF. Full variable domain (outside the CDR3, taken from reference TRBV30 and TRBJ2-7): SQTIHQWPATLVQPVGSPLSLECTVEGTSNPNLYWYRQAAGRGLQLLFYSVGIGQISSEVPQNLSASRPQDRQFILSSKKLLLSDSGFYLCAWSVTGLPYEQYFGPGTRLTVT.

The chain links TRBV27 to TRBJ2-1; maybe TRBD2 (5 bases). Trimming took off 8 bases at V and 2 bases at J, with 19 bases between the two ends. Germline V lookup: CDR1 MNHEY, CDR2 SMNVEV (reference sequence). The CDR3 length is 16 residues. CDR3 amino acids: CASGDLGGATYNEQFF. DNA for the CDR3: TGTGCCAGCGGCGACTTAGGAGGAGCGACCTACAATGAGCAGTTCTTC.

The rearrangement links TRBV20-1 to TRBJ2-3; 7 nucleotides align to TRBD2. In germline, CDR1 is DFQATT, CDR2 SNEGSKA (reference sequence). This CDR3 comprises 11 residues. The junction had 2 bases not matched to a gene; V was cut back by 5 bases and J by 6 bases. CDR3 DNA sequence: TGCAGTGCTGCGGGAGCGGATACGCAGTATTTT. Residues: CSAAGADTQYF.

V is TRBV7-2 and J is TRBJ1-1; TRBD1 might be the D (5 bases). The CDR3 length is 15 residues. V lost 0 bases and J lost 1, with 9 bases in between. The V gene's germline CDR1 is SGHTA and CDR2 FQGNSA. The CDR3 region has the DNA TGTGCCAGCAGCTTAGCCCCAGGGTCGAACACTGAAGCTTTCTTT. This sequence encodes CASSLAPGSNTEAFF.

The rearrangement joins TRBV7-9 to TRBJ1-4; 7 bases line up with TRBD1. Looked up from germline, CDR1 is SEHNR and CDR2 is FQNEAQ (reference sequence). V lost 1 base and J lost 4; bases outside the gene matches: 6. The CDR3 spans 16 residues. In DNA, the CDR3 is TGTGCCAGCAGCTTAGGGGGGACAGTGATTAATGAAAAACTGTTTTTT. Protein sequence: CASSLGGTVINEKLFF.